Below, one TCR beta chain is given with its context. Its antigen is as yet unknown. The data stem from a study of vaccination and CD4 T cells after COVID-19. Sample treatment: approximately 11-day PBMC culture with coronavirus spike peptide pools or control peptides (ViraFEST assay). Cultured CD4+ T cell DNA was sequenced using the Oncomine TCR Beta short-read assay. TCRdb re-called the PCR reads with MiXCR, one entry per CDR3 protein. The table lists about 13,000 distinct CDR3 sequences, approximately 60% of them singletons. Trimming left V 7 bases short and J 0 bases short, with 11 bases between. The CDR3 covers 14 residues. CDR1 SNHLY and CDR2 FYNNEI come from the germline V gene.

The origin of this receptor is a human donor who had recovered from COVID-19. This chain links TRBV2 with TRBJ2-3; D unclear. The sequencing input was CD4+ T cells from blood, cultured in vitro. CDR3 nucleotides: TGTGCCAGCAAAGGGCCCGCGAGCACAGATACGCAGTATTTT. Its translation is CASKGPASTDTQYF.